This T cell receptor beta chain came from a study of cytomegalovirus exposure and HLA in healthy donors. Germline V gene sequence: CDR1 KGHSH, CDR2 LQKENI. V lost 6 bases to trimming and J lost 0 bases, with 6 bases between them. The CDR3 totals 13 residues. The PCR contained 60 Vbeta and 13 Jbeta primers. Here immunoSEQ multiplex PCR was the method, and the copy in TCRdb shows in-frame clones only, minus some. The sample records fewer than 150,000 clones, around 80% being singletons. The clonotype originates from a man aged 35-49 years in good health and CMV-seropositive. Sequencing was performed on PBMCs. J is TRBJ1-5 and V is TRBV18; tentative D call: TRBD1 (6 bases). The DNA of the CDR3 is TGTGCCAGCTCGGACAGTAGCAATCAGCCCCAGCATTTT. Translating gives CASSDSSNQPQHF.